This TCR beta chain derives from a study of shared clonotypes between healthy human individuals (dated by TCRdb to the early 2020s). Looking at the study overall: A couple of women and three men aged 18 to 49 years were included in the cohort. For each donor, CD4 naive and CD4 memory were each run on three plates, CD8 naive on two plates, and CD8 memory on one plate. To increase sequencing depth and limit assay-specific biases, different laboratories used diverse techniques to prepare libraries and sequence TCR repertoires. Between about 0.85 and 9.5 billion PBMCs per donor were obtained by leukapheresis. Blood TCR repertoires of 5 or 6 healthy adults were deeply sequenced to estimate repertoire size and the extent of clonotype sharing between individuals.

The investigation overall reported the following: Higher generation probabilities were observed for clonotypes shared by all four sorted-subset donors than for non-shared clonotypes. Even with the large sequencing depth, rarefaction of the sorted-subset datasets indicated that sequencing was incomplete. Sampling was restricted to blood, and TCR repertoires in tissue are likely to differ from TCR repertoires in blood. When a few donors were compared, the shared fraction of clonotypes was about 5% for naive CD4, less than 4% for naive CD8, roughly 2.3% for memory CD4, and about 0.36% for memory CD8. Pairwise subsampling led to the expectation that sequencing depth would affect the degree of clonotype sharing among donors. Naive subsets generally had larger estimated clonotype richness than memory subsets. The small number of donors limited the genetic and exposure-history diversity represented.

CD8 naive samples consisted of CD45RO-negative cells that were positively selected for CCR7, yielding a CD45RA+CCR7+ population without TemRA cells. The donors were healthy, HIV-negative adults with no recently reported acute infections or vaccinations. Every donor was a Caucasian adult residing in Nashville, Tennessee, USA. Blood was obtained by leukapheresis, after which PBMCs were separated by Ficoll-Histopaque density gradient centrifugation and cryopreserved in liquid nitrogen vapor phase. Analytical flow cytometry was used to check the purity and quantity of every magnetically sorted T cell population. Genomic DNA was isolated from each sorted fraction and quantified by UV absorbance on a Nanodrop 2000c. Regarding this clone: Its specific antigen is unknown. No base quality information exists; no much larger clone differs at one position.

Using the deep immunoSEQ assay, TCR CDR3 regions were amplified from genomic DNA by multiplex PCR. Extracted genomic DNA from each cell subset was distributed evenly across all wells of several immunoSEQ 96-well plates, and each plate was treated as a replicate. Each replicate PCR for sorted subsets received 200 ng genomic DNA, equal to about 30,000 T cell genomes. Purified libraries were quantified with a Qubit 3.0 fluorometer, sized on a Bioanalyzer 2100, and re-quantified with the KAPA Library Quantification kit. Every immunoSEQ 96-well plate was sequenced on a separate single-read 150-cycle Illumina NextSeq 550 flow cell. As for how the authors treated the data: The immunoSEQ output contained only junctional sequences without quality scores, so filtering could not match that applied to full-length reads. To assign V/J genes and CDR3, sequences were annotated against IMGT germline references using PyIR, a Python wrapper for IgBLAST v1.9. Reads were removed for weak V/J assignments (E-value above 1e-6), missing CDR3, stop codons, out-of-frame junctions, or ambiguous translated residues. V3J clonotypes were defined as sequences sharing the same inferred V gene, J gene, and CDR3 amino acid sequence. To compute the percentage overlap between repertoires, the number of shared unique clonotypes was divided by the size of the smaller repertoire. Repertoire richness was assessed with RTK rarefaction, the Chao1 estimator, and Recon v2.1 estimates of unobserved clonotypes. Generation probabilities for all TCRbeta clonotypes obtained by the gDNA method from a handful of donors were computed using OLGA. TCRdb holds this immuneACCESS table with in-frame rearrangements only. Some clones are missing; in checked studies, unresolved V genes explain under half, and the rest has no known cause. V and J calls and clone size follow that table, whereas D and trimming were derived from the DNA. The table for this sample lists under 700,000 clones; about 95% of them were counted only once. About 0.11% of the sample lies in the top ten.

CDR1 and CDR2 are read off the germline V gene as SGHVS and FQNEAQ. The CDR3 sequence holds 11 residues, the cysteine and phenylalanine included. CDR3 DNA only is kept here, 33 bases in frame from base 1. The V end loses 3 bases and the J end loses 9 bases, and a stretch of 6 bases separates them. The sequence was collected from a woman aged 30 to 39 in good health. The chain uses TRBV7-8 and TRBJ2-1, with the D segment identity uncertain. Source material: naive CD8+ T cells sorted from blood. The cell subset or site label, as the study defines it: CD45RA+CCR7+. CDR3 loop: CASSFRGEQFF. The DNA reads TGTGCCAGCAGCTTCCGCGGTGAGCAGTTCTTC.